This TCR beta chain originates from a study of technical replicates of blood from several donors. The V and J ends lost 7 bases and 7 bases respectively, with 16 bases between them. CDR1 MNHNY and CDR2 SVGAGI come from the germline V gene (reference sequence). This CDR3 has 13 amino acids. Clones were read by immunoSEQ multiplex PCR, and TCRdb kept only the in-frame ones, dropping some. The sample holds some 83,000 clones, approximately 93% seen once. The sequenced sample was T cells isolated from PBMCs. This chain uses TRBV6-6 with TRBJ1-2; D unresolved. The sequence came from a human donor in good health. The CDR3 DNA follows: TGTGCCAGCATTCTTCGGCAGGCTGGTGGCTACACCTTC. Its protein product is CASILRQAGGYTF.